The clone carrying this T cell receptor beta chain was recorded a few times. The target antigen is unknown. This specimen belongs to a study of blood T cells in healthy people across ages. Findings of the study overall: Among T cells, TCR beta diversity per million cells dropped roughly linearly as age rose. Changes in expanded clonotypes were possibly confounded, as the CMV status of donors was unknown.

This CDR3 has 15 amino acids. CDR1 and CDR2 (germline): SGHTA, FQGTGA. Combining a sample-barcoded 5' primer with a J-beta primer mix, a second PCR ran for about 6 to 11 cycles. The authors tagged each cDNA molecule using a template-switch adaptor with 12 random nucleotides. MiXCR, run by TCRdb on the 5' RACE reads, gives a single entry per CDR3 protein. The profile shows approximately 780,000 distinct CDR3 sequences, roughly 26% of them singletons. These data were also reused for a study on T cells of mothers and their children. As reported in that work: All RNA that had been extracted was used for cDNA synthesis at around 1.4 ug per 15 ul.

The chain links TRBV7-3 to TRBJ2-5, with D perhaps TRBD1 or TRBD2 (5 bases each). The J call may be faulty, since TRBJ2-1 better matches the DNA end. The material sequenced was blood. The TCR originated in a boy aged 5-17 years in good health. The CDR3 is CASSLTSGTPNEQFF. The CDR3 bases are TGTGCCAGCAGCTTAACTTCCGGGACCCCCAATGAGCAGTTCTTC.